One TCR beta chain is described in this entry. Other DNA sequences in this sample translate to the same CDR3. TCRdb's copy holds only in-frame clones and misses some; the assay was immunoSEQ multiplex PCR. The sample lists approximately 160,000 clones, 92% seen once, with 0.55% to 0.7% in the top ten. The data were taken from a study of control samples from healthy donors and cancer patients. The sequenced sample consisted of blood. This receptor was obtained from a woman aged 25 to 39 in good health.

The CDR3 region is CASSLGGRGTEAFF. The CDR3 nucleotides read TGTGCCAGCAGCTTAGGCGGCAGAGGCACTGAAGCTTTCTTT. The chain combines TRBV13 with TRBJ1-1; D uncertain. With 0 bases removed from V and 4 bases from J, the gap between germline ends came to 9 bases. This CDR3 has 14 amino acids. Per germline, CDR1 PRHDT and CDR2 FYEKMQ (reference sequence).